The sequence of this TCR beta chain was determined in a study of blood T cells in healthy people across ages. Overall study results and limits: Long-lived and aged donors differed, with more naive CD4+ cells and higher diversity in the long-lived. The study found TCR beta diversity correlated strongly with naive T cell percentage.

In the case of this clonotype: Antigen specificity is unknown. Being one base from a much bigger clone, this may be a read error.

Extraction yielded at least 5 micrograms of total RNA per sample. The CDR3 covers 13 residues. Germline V CDR1 and CDR2: DFQATT, SNEGSKA (reference sequence). Trimming took off 0 bases at V and 3 bases at J, with 8 bases between the two ends. A second PCR of 7 to 11 cycles used a sample-barcoded 5' primer and a J-beta primer mix. Each sample yielded at least 2.5 million CDR3-containing paired-end reads. TCRdb called the 5' RACE reads again in MiXCR, with one record for every CDR3 protein. The sample contains some 1.5 million distinct CDR3 sequences, 28% of which appear only once. Sequencing input: blood. This chain links TRBV20-1 with TRBJ2-5; a possible D gene is TRBD1 (6 bases). This sequence was found in a woman in her twenties or thirties in good health. CDR3 sequence reads: CSARDDRKETQYF. In nucleotides, the CDR3 is TGCAGTGCTAGAGACGACAGGAAAGAGACCCAGTACTTC.